Here is one TCR beta chain with its context. The entry originates in a study of blood T cell repertoires in COVID-19. Overall study context: COVID-19 samples collected from the United States, Italy and Spain covered acute and convalescent phases. Sample material is recorded as cDNA or gDNA derived from T cells, B-cell-depleted T cells, or PBMCs.

The authors' processing: Cell counts per sample came from amplifying reference gene primers. Libraries were prepared by immunoSEQ multiplex PCR; TCRdb keeps only in-frame clonotypes and omits some of them. V, J and clone size reflect that table, while D and trimming were determined from the DNA. This table holds a few hundred thousand clones, over 75% found once. Looked up from germline, CDR1 is LGHDT and CDR2 is YNNKEL (reference sequence). V lost 7 bases, J lost 7 bases, and 11 bases lay in between. The CDR3 has 13 residues. Symptom resolution, clearance, or two negative PCRs marked the recovered donors of Cohort 3.

The chain couples TRBV3-1 (or the pseudogene TRBV3-2) to TRBJ1-6; D unclear. The sequenced material came from PBMCs or T cells enriched from blood (not recorded which). The sequence came from a woman between 40 and 50 years old who had recovered from COVID-19. The CDR3, as DNA: TGTGCCAGCACCTTAATGGAGAATTCACCCCTCCACTTT. Translated, it gives CASTLMENSPLHF.